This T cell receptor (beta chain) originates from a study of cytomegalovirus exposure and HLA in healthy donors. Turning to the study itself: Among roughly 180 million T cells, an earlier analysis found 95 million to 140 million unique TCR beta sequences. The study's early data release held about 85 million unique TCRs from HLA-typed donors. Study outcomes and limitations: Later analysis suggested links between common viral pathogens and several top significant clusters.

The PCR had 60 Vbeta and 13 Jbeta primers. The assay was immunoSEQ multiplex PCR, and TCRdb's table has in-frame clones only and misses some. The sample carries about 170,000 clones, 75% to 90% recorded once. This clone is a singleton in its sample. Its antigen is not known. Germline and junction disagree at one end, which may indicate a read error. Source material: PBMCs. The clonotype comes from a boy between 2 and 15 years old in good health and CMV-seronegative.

CDR3 amino acids: CASSTGNFPDTRYF. DNA for the CDR3: TGTGCCAGCAGCACAGGGAACTTCCCAGATACGCGGTATTTT. The V and J genes are TRBV6-5 and TRBJ2-3; D is possibly TRBD1 (6 bases). This CDR3 contains 14 residues. CDR1 is MNHEY, CDR2 SVGAGI, per germline.